This record looks at one T cell receptor beta chain sequence and its context. This entry is derived from a study of blood T cell repertoires in COVID-19. The V gene's germline CDR1 is SEHNR and CDR2 FQNEAQ (reference sequence). V lost 8 bases to trimming and J lost 9 bases; unmatched junction nucleotides: 16. The CDR3 is 16 residues long. The data were produced by immunoSEQ multiplex PCR, yet TCRdb's version contains in-frame clones alone and is incomplete. The sample comprises hundreds of thousands of clones, over 70% of which are singletons, and around 7.8% rests with the top ten. This chain connects TRBV7-9 to TRBJ1-6; TRBD1 aligns across 7 bases. This receptor was obtained from a human donor in a cohort sampled during active COVID-19. The sequenced sample consisted of peripheral blood. CDR3 sequence reads: CASLEGAQGRGSPLHF. CDR3 DNA: TGTGCCAGCCTGGAGGGGGCACAGGGAAGAGGTTCACCCCTCCACTTT.